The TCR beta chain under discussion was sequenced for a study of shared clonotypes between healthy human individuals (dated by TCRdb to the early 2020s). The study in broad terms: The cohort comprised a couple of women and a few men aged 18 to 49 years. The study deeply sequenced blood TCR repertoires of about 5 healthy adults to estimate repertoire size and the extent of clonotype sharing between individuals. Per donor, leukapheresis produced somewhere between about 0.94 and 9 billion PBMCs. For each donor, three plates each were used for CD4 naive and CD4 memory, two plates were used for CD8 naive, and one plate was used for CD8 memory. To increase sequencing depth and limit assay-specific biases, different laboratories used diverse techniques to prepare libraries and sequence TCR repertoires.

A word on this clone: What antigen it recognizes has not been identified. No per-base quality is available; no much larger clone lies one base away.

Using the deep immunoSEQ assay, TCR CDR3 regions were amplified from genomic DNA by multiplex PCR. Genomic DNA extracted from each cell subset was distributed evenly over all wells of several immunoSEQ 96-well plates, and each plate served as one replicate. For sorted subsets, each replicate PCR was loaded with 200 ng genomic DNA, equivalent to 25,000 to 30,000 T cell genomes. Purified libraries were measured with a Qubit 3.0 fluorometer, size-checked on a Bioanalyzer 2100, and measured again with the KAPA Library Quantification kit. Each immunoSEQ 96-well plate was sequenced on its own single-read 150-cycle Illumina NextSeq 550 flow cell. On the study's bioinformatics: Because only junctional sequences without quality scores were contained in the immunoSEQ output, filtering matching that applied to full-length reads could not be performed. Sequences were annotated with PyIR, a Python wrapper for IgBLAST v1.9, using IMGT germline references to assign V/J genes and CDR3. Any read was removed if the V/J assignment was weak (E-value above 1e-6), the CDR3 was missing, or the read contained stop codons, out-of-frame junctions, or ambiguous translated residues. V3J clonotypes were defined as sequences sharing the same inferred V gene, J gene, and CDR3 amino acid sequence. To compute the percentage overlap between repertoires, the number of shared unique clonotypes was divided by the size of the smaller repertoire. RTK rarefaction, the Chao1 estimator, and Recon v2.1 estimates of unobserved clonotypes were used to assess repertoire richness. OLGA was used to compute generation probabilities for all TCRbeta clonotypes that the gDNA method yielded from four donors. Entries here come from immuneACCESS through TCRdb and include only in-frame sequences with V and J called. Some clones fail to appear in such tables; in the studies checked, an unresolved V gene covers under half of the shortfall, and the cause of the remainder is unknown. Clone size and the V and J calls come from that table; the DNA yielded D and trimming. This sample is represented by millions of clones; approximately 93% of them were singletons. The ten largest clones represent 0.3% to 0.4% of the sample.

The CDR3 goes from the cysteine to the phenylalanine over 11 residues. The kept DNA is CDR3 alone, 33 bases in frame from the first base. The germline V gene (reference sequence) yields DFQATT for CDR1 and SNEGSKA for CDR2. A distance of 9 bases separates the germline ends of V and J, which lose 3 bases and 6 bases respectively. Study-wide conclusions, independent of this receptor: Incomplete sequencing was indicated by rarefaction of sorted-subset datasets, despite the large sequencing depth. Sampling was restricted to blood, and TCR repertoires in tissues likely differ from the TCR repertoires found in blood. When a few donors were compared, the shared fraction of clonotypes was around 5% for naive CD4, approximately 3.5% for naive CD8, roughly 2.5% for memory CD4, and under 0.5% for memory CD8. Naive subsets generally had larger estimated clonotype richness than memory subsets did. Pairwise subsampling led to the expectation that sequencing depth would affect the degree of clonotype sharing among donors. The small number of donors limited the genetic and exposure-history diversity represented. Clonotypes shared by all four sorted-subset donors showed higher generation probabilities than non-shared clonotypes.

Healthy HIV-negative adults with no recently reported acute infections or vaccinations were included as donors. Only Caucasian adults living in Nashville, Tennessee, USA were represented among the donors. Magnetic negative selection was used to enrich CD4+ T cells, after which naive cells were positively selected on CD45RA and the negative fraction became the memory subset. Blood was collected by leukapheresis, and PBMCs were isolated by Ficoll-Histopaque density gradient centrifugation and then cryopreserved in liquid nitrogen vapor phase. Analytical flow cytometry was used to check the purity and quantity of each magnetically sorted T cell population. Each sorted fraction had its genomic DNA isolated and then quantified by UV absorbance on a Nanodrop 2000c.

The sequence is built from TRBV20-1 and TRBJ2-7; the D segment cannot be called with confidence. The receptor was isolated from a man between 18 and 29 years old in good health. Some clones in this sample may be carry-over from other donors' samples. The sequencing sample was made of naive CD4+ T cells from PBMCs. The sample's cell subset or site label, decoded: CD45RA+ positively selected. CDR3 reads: CSASKGSEQYF. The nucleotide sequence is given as TGCAGTGCTAGCAAAGGTAGCGAGCAGTACTTC.